The rows below give T cell receptor beta chains drawn from one sample of a study of T cell changes during pregnancy in multiple sclerosis. Sequencing used immunoSEQ multiplex PCR; TCRdb keeps in-frame clones, though not all of them. Counted here are 85,000 to 130,000 clones, 85% to 95% occurring once; the ten biggest clones make up 1.5% to 2%. The material sequenced was peripheral blood, taken after pregnancy. The receptors shown here come from a female donor with multiple sclerosis, enrolled in a pregnancy study. CDR3s include the opening cysteine and the closing phenylalanine or tryptophan. A D gene is named only where the DNA matches it firmly. Size is omitted from some rows. Given values are once, few, many or a class for expanded clones.

v_gene	d_gene	j_gene	abundance	CDR3nt	CDR3aa
TRBV28	NA	TRBJ1-2	NA	TGTGCCAGCATCCCTGGGGCCATAACTAACTATGGCTACACCTTC	CASIPGAITNYGYTF
TRBV5-1	TRBD2	TRBJ2-1	NA	TGCGCCAGCAGCTCGGGGGGGACGGTGAGCTCCTACAATGAGCAGTTCTTC	CASSSGGTVSSYNEQFF
TRBV27	TRBD2	TRBJ2-1	NA	TGTGCCAGCAGGCGGACTAGCGGCTCCTACAATGAGCAGTTCTTC	CASRRTSGSYNEQFF
TRBV13	TRBD2	TRBJ2-2	once	TGTGCCAGCAGCTCCGCGGGGGGGCGTACCGGGGAGCTGTTTTTT	CASSSAGGRTGELFF
TRBV10-1	NA	TRBJ2-5	NA	TGCGCCAGCAGTGAGAGTGAAGGGACAACCAAAGAGACCCAGTACTTC	CASSESEGTTKETQYF
TRBV7-2	TRBD1	TRBJ1-5	NA	TGTGCCAGCAGCTCGTACCCTTTGACAGGGGGGGATGATCAGCCCCAGCATTTT	CASSSYPLTGGDDQPQHF
TRBV5-4	NA	TRBJ2-7	NA	TGTGCCAGCAGCCGAAATACGGGACACCCTTACGAGCAGTACTTC	CASSRNTGHPYEQYF
TRBV19	TRBD1	TRBJ1-5	NA	TGTGCCAGTAGTAACGACAGGGGGCACCAGCCCCAGCATTTT	CASSNDRGHQPQHF
TRBV5-1	TRBD1	TRBJ1-1	NA	TGCGCCAGCAGCTTGCGCCCAGGGGGCTTTGGTACTGAAGCTTTCTTT	CASSLRPGGFGTEAFF
TRBV9	TRBD2	TRBJ2-5	NA	TGTGCCAGCGAACCAGCGGGAGGATCCCAAGAGACCCAGTACTTC	CASEPAGGSQETQYF
TRBV27	TRBD2	TRBJ2-7	NA	TGTGCCAGCAGCCCTACTAGCGGGGCCAGGAACGAGCAGTACTTC	CASSPTSGARNEQYF
TRBV7-2	NA	TRBJ1-1	NA	TGTGCCAGCAGCCCAACAGGGTCCGTGAACACTGAAGCTTTCTTT	CASSPTGSVNTEAFF
TRBV27	NA	TRBJ2-7	NA	TGTGCCAGCAGTTTACTCCCCCCTTCCTACGAGCAGTACTTC	CASSLLPPSYEQYF
TRBV5-6	TRBD2	TRBJ2-1	NA	TGTGCCAGCAGCCTCGGACTAGCGTTCAATGAGCAGTTCTTC	CASSLGLAFNEQFF
TRBV11-1	NA	TRBJ1-3	NA	TGTGCCAGCAGCCCCGGGCGGGGCGGCTCTGGAAACACCATATATTTT	CASSPGRGGSGNTIYF
TRBV27	NA	TRBJ2-2	once	TGTGCCAGCAGTTTAAACAGGCCGAACACCGGGGAGCTGTTTTTT	CASSLNRPNTGELFF
TRBV10-3	TRBD1	TRBJ2-5	NA	TGTGCCACCGACAATCGGGACAGGGGTCAGGAGACCCAGTACTTC	CATDNRDRGQETQYF
TRBV5-1	NA	TRBJ2-3	NA	TGCGCCAGCAGCTTGGGAGATTTAAATACGCAGTATTTT	CASSLGDLNTQYF
TRBV5-1	TRBD2	TRBJ2-1	NA	TGCGCCAGCGGGCTAGCGGGAGATATTAATGAGCAGTTCTTC	CASGLAGDINEQFF
TRBV5-6	TRBD1	TRBJ1-5	NA	TGTGCCAGCAGCTTGTTCAGGGGGAGTCAGCCCCAGCATTTT	CASSLFRGSQPQHF
TRBV7-2	NA	TRBJ1-1	few	TGTGCCAGCAGCTCCATATCGGGGAACACTGAAGCTTTCTTT	CASSSISGNTEAFF
TRBV2	TRBD1	TRBJ2-5	NA	TGTGCCAGCAGTGAAGGCTCTACAGGGGGCGGTAAGACCCAGTACTTC	CASSEGSTGGGKTQYF
TRBV2	TRBD2	TRBJ2-5	NA	TGTGCCAGCAGTGACCTAGCGGGGGGCCAAGAGACCCAGTACTTC	CASSDLAGGQETQYF
TRBV9	TRBD1	TRBJ2-6	NA	TGTGCCAGCAGCGTAGCTTTGAGCAGGGGGTCGTCTGGGGCCAACGTCCTGACTTTC	CASSVALSRGSSGANVLTF
TRBV15	TRBD1	TRBJ1-2	once	TGTGCCACCAGCGACCACACAACCGGGACAGGGTTTATCCACACCTTC	CATSDHTTGTGFIHTF
TRBV28	TRBD1	TRBJ1-5	NA	TGTGCCAGCAGTGGACAGGTAGAGCCCCAGCATTTT	CASSGQVEPQHF
TRBV28	TRBD1	TRBJ2-2	NA	TGTGCCAGCAGTTGGGACAGATGGAAGGCGAACACCGGGGAGCTGTTTTTT	CASSWDRWKANTGELFF
TRBV5-4	NA	TRBJ2-1	NA	TGTGCCAGCAGGACCGGGGGGCCCGGTAATGAGCAGTTCTTC	CASRTGGPGNEQFF
TRBV7-6	TRBD1	TRBJ1-4	NA	TGTGCCAGCAGCTCGATGACAGGGGGAGTAATTAGGGAAAAACTGTTTTTT	CASSSMTGGVIREKLFF
TRBV19	TRBD2	TRBJ2-1	NA	TGTGCCAGTAGTATAGATGGAGCGGGAGGGTTCCACAATGAGCAGTTCTTC	CASSIDGAGGFHNEQFF
TRBV5-1	TRBD2	TRBJ2-4	NA	TGCGCCAGCAGCTCGAGCGGGGCCCCAAACATTCAGTACTTC	CASSSSGAPNIQYF
TRBV28	TRBD2	TRBJ2-5	NA	TGTGCCAGCAGTTTATTGCCCGGACTAGCGGGGGGGCAAGAGACCCAGTACTTC	CASSLLPGLAGGQETQYF
TRBV7-9	NA	TRBJ2-6	NA	TGTGCCAGCAGCTTAGTCCACAGTTCCTTCTCTGGGGCCAACGTCCTGACTTTC	CASSLVHSSFSGANVLTF
TRBV7-9	NA	TRBJ2-5	NA	TGTGCCAGCAGCTTAGAGGGTAGCGGCCAGACCCAGTACTTC	CASSLEGSGQTQYF
TRBV5-4	NA	TRBJ2-7	NA	TGTGCCAGCAGCTTCCCTGGGCGAAACTACGAGCAGTACTTC	CASSFPGRNYEQYF
TRBV10-2	TRBD2	TRBJ2-3	NA	TGCGCCAGCAGGCTCACTAGCGGGGGGAGCACAGATACGCAGTATTTT	CASRLTSGGSTDTQYF
TRBV2	TRBD1	TRBJ1-1	NA	TGTGCCAGCAGTTCTCGGGGGACAGGGTCGGCTGAAGCTTTCTTT	CASSSRGTGSAEAFF
TRBV10-3	NA	TRBJ2-2	NA	TGTGCCATCAGTGAGAGACTCCAACCCGGGGAGCTGTTTTTT	CAISERLQPGELFF
TRBV5-1	NA	TRBJ1-4	NA	TGCGCCAGCAGCAGAGACGGACTTAATGAAAAACTGTTTTTT	CASSRDGLNEKLFF
TRBV25-1	NA	TRBJ2-7	NA	TGTGCCAGCAGTGACGACGTGCTAGGAGCCTACGAGCAGTACTTC	CASSDDVLGAYEQYF
TRBV7-9	NA	TRBJ2-2	few	TGTGCCAGCAGCTGGGACTGGAACACCGGGGAGCTGTTTTTT	CASSWDWNTGELFF
TRBV7-9	TRBD1	TRBJ2-1	NA	TGTGCCAGCAGCACCGACAGGGGGGGTGAGCAGTTCTTC	CASSTDRGGEQFF
TRBV11-2	NA	TRBJ2-5	NA	TGTGCCAGCAGCTTAAAAGTACTAGCTGGGGCCCAGTACTTC	CASSLKVLAGAQYF
TRBV19	NA	TRBJ2-1	NA	TGTGCCAGTAGTATCTCGGGGGGCCGCAATGAGCAGTTCTTC	CASSISGGRNEQFF
TRBV6-1	NA	TRBJ2-1	NA	TGTGCCAGCAGTGAACTGTCGGGACACCGAGGCTATGAGCAGTTCTTC	CASSELSGHRGYEQFF
TRBV30	NA	TRBJ1-1	NA	TGTGCCTGGACGAGGCAGCCGAACACTGAAGCTTTCTTT	CAWTRQPNTEAFF